What follows are 8 T cell receptor beta chains derived from one specimen sequenced in a study of CD8+ T cells in alopecia areata. Treatment noted: oral pan-JAK inhibitor, 5-10 mg twice daily. RNA extraction was followed by reverse transcription into cDNA, which acted as the sequencing template. Measured with immunoSEQ multiplex PCR; TCRdb has only the in-frame clones, and not every one. The sample lists 110,000 to 150,000 clones; roughly four fifths were seen once. Specimen: CD8+ T cells sorted from blood, collected at week 4, from a patient treated with tofacitinib. The receptors were sampled from a human donor with alopecia areata.

V is TRBV18 and J is TRBJ2-7; no definite D call. Trimming took off 0 bases at V and 7 bases at J, with 13 bases between the two ends. The CDR3 spans 14 residues. Germline lookup yields CDR1 KGHSH and CDR2 LQKENI. CDR3 nucleotide sequence: TGTGCCAGCTCACCACCGGCACCCCCGTATGAGCAGTACTTC. It specifies CASSPPAPPYEQYF.

This clone was seen a single time. The chain employs TRBV29-1 and TRBJ1-2; unclear D gene. V shed 0 bases and J shed 6 bases, with 17 bases lying between them. The CDR3 length is 15 residues. Per the germline V gene, CDR1 is SQVTM and CDR2 is ANQGSEA. The CDR3 here is CSVEDLPIGEDGYTF. The CDR3 DNA reads TGCAGCGTTGAAGATCTTCCTATAGGAGAGGATGGCTACACCTTC.

On this clone itself: The same CDR3 can be traced to other DNA sequences in this sample. V gene TRBV18 combines with J gene TRBJ2-3; D gene ambiguous. Trimming shortened V by 2 bases and J by 5 bases, and 2 bases separated the two germline ends. This CDR3 is 11 amino acids long. Germline lookup yields CDR1 KGHSH and CDR2 LQKENI. The CDR3 region has the DNA TGTGCCAGCTCACCAGGAGATACGCAGTATTTT. This encodes CASSPGDTQYF.

A single count supports this clone. The CDR3: CASSSLRETQYF. As DNA, the CDR3 is TGTGCCAGCAGCAGCTTGAGGGAGACCCAGTACTTC. The V gene is TRBV7-9, the J gene TRBJ2-5; D is unclear. Trimming pared 5 bases from V and 5 bases from J, leaving 9 bases between. Looked up from germline, CDR1 is SEHNR and CDR2 is FQNEAQ (reference sequence). CDR3 length equals 12 residues.

The chain is built from TRBV2 and TRBJ2-3; 9 bases agree with TRBD1. This CDR3 has 15 residues. Germline CDR1 and CDR2: SNHLY and FYNNEI. Trimming at V came to 11 bases and at J to 3 bases, leaving 12 bases not matched to a gene. The CDR3 spells CAYSGRTGVTDTQYF. The CDR3 DNA reads TGTGCCTACTCCGGCCGGACAGGGGTGACAGATACGCAGTATTTT.

This sequence joins TRBV2 and TRBJ2-7, with 9 bases lining up with TRBD1. V lost 7 bases to trimming and J lost 1 base; unmatched junction nucleotides: 11. The CDR3 totals 16 residues. The germline CDR1 and CDR2 sequences are SNHLY and FYNNEI. This CDR3 is CASIAPGQGSSYEQYF. The CDR3 DNA is TGTGCCAGCATTGCTCCGGGACAGGGCAGTTCCTACGAGCAGTACTTC.

This clone has only a few counts. The chain is built from TRBV12-5 and TRBJ1-1; TRBD1 might be the D (6 bases). CDR1 and CDR2 (germline): LGHNT, FRNRAP. V was pared by 9 bases and J by 8 bases, with 16 bases between. This CDR3 comprises 12 residues. This CDR3 is CASRAGASEAFF. The CDR3 DNA sequence: TGTGCTAGCAGAGCAGGGGCATCAGAAGCTTTCTTT.

In DNA form, the CDR3 reads TGTGCCAGCAGTTATAGCGGGGGGGCCGGAGATACGCAGTATTTT. Translated, it gives CASSYSGGAGDTQYF. The J gene is TRBJ2-3, the V gene TRBV27, with 11 bases aligning to TRBD2. Trimming took 4 bases from V and 5 from J; bases not matched to a gene: 5. Germline loops: CDR1 MNHEY, CDR2 SMNVEV (reference sequence). The CDR3 is 15 residues long.